What follows are 14 T cell receptor beta chains derived from one specimen sequenced in a study of OX40 agonist ivuxolimab in advanced cancers. The repertoire was sequenced with immunoSEQ multiplex PCR; TCRdb's copy has only in-frame clones and lacks some. Of tens of thousands of clones in the sample, over 80% were seen once. This sample comprised CD4+ or CD8+ T cells sorted from blood, obtained in a trial of the OX40 agonist ivuxolimab. The receptor set was obtained from an adult with an advanced solid tumor such as melanoma, head and neck, liver or kidney cancer.

The chain links TRBV6-6 to TRBJ2-7, with 10 bases aligning to TRBD2. This CDR3 spans 14 amino acids. The V gene's germline CDR1 is MNHNY and CDR2 SVGAGI (reference sequence). The J segment lost 1 base and the V segment lost 8 bases, leaving 5 bases of the junction unmatched. CDR3 DNA sequence: TGTGCCAGCGGAAAGCGGGAGGGGTCCTACGAGCAGTACTTC. Its translation is CASGKREGSYEQYF.

The rearrangement joins TRBV30 to TRBJ2-2, with 12 bases identical to TRBD2. The CDR3 has 16 amino acids. Germline assignment: CDR1 GTSNPN and CDR2 SVGIG (reference sequence). V dropped 6 bases and J dropped 2; count of bases not matched to a gene: 7. As DNA, the CDR3 is TGTGCCTGTCCCCGACTAGCGGGAGCCAACACCGGGGAGCTGTTTTTT. This sequence encodes CACPRLAGANTGELFF.

This chain uses TRBV5-1 with TRBJ2-7; D might be TRBD2 (6 bases). The CDR3 is 13 residues long. Germline values: CDR1 SGHRS, CDR2 YFSETQ. Trimming stripped 4 bases from V and 12 bases from J, with 20 bases between. The CDR3 coding sequence is TGCGCCAGCAGCCCGGGACTTGCCATTGAGGGGTACTTC. Amino acids: CASSPGLAIEGYF.

The chain uses TRBV19 and TRBJ1-2, with 11 bases lining up with TRBD1. Germline CDR1 LNHDA, CDR2 SQIVND (reference sequence). The junction had 17 bases not matched to a gene; V was cut back by 4 bases and J by 10 bases. This CDR3 has 17 residues. CDR3 in amino acids: CASSNTVNRDRGKLYTF. CDR3 coding DNA: TGTGCCAGTAGTAATACGGTAAACCGGGACAGGGGGAAACTCTACACCTTC.

The chain carries TRBV18 and TRBJ1-4; no clear D gene. This CDR3 contains 13 residues. In germline, CDR1 is KGHSH, CDR2 LQKENI. V lost 1 base and J lost 8, with 8 bases in between. CDR3 DNA sequence: TGTGCCAGCTCACCACTGATGAGCGAAAAACTGTTTTTT. Protein sequence: CASSPLMSEKLFF.

This clone was counted only a few times. The rearrangement uses TRBV7-2 and TRBJ2-2; D is uncertain. V lost 5 bases and J lost 4, with 14 bases in between. The CDR3 covers 15 residues. Germline values: CDR1 SGHTA, CDR2 FQGNSA. The CDR3 sequence: CASSPREWVTGELFF. The CDR3 DNA sequence: TGTGCCAGCAGCCCGAGAGAATGGGTCACCGGGGAGCTGTTTTTT.

The genes are TRBV6-1 and TRBJ2-2; tentatively, D is TRBD1 or TRBD2 (6 bases each). This CDR3 is built from 15 residues. Germline CDR1 MNHNS, CDR2 SASEGT. V lost 7 bases and J lost 6, with 18 bases in between. The CDR3, as DNA: TGTGCCAGCACCGCTGCCGGGGGCCCCGCCGGGGAGCTGTTTTTT. Residues: CASTAAGGPAGELFF.

The CDR3 DNA sequence: TGTGCCAGCAGTGGGGGGACACCGATAAACTATGGCTACACCTTC. It is translated as CASSGGTPINYGYTF. The gene calls are TRBV2 and TRBJ1-2, with D possibly TRBD1 on 6 matching bases. The ends were cut back, 4 bases at V and 2 bases at J, with 14 bases in the middle. CDR1 and CDR2 from the germline V gene are SNHLY and FYNNEI. This CDR3 comprises 15 residues.

This clone was observed a single time. The chain uses TRBV28 and TRBJ1-2; D gene unclear. Trimming removed 1 base from V and 1 base from J, with 7 bases in between. This CDR3 spans 14 amino acids. Germline V gene sequence: CDR1 MDHEN, CDR2 SYDVKM. The CDR3 nucleotides read TGTGCCAGCAGTTTATTTGGGGTTAACTATGGCTACACCTTC. Translating gives CASSLFGVNYGYTF.

This chain connects TRBV5-1 to TRBJ1-1, with TRBD1 matching 7 bases. The CDR3 is 17 amino acids. V trimming: 4 bases; J trimming: 1 base; junction bases outside the gene matches: 13. Germline CDR1 and CDR2: SGHRS and YFSETQ. The CDR3 DNA is TGCGCCAGCAGCGCCCCTAAAGGGGGCGAGACGAACACTGAAGCTTTCTTT. Its protein is CASSAPKGGETNTEAFF.

The V call is TRBV18, the J call TRBJ2-7, with 8 bases matching TRBD1. This CDR3 comprises 16 residues. The germline gives CDR1 KGHSH, CDR2 LQKENI. V lost 0 bases, J lost 3 bases, and 7 bases stayed unmatched. CDR3 residues: CASSPPGTGGSYEQYF. CDR3 bases: TGTGCCAGCTCACCACCCGGGACAGGAGGAAGCTACGAGCAGTACTTC.

This clone was seen only once. The chain links TRBV7-7 to TRBJ2-6; 11 positions agree with TRBD1. From germline, CDR1 is SSHAT and CDR2 FNYEAQ (reference sequence). CDR3 length: 17 amino acids. The J segment lost 4 bases and the V segment lost 5 bases, leaving 7 bases of the junction unmatched. Here the CDR3 DNA reads TGTGCCAGCAGCCCCGGACAGGGGGCGATGGGGGCCAACGTCCTGACTTTC. Translating gives CASSPGQGAMGANVLTF.

This sequence joins TRBV18 and TRBJ1-2; tentatively, D is TRBD1 (5 bases). V was shortened by 3 bases and J by 4 bases, with 9 bases between the two germline ends. The germline gives CDR1 KGHSH, CDR2 LQKENI. The length of the CDR3 is 13 residues. The CDR3 sequence is CASSPRDGYGYTF. As DNA, the CDR3 is TGTGCCAGCTCACCCCGGGACGGCTATGGCTACACCTTC.

This sequence joins TRBV5-1 and TRBJ1-1, with D perhaps matching TRBD1 (5 bases). V lost 0 bases to trimming and J lost 2 bases, with 17 bases between them. Germline V CDR1 and CDR2: SGHRS, YFSETQ. CDR3 size: 17 residues. The CDR3 coding sequence is TGCGCCAGCAGCTTGGCGCCCCAGGGTATACGAAACACTGAAGCTTTCTTT. It translates to CASSLAPQGIRNTEAFF.